The T cell receptor beta chain under discussion was sequenced for a study of blood T cell repertoires in COVID-19 (dated by TCRdb to the early 2020s). General notes on the study: Samples from collaborators originated in the United States, Italy and Spain and spanned both the acute and convalescent phases of COVID-19. The prospective study material was composed of cDNA or gDNA derived from T cells, B-cell-depleted T cells, or PBMCs. Subjects who had been exposed to COVID-19, were actively infected with it, or had recovered from it provided the deeply sampled blood TCRbeta repertoires that made up the dataset. A freely available public database, intended as a resource for researchers studying the immune response to SARS-CoV-2, is where the repertoires were released. Samples came from the ongoing ImmuneRACE study (first 160 participants) plus 1,254 subjects from 6 global collaborators. The sample metadata nearly always contained a de-identified subject ID, COVID-19 status, age in years and sex. HLA class I and class II types, where available, came from metadata supplied by the sample provider rather than from assay-based typing. What the study reported, not specific to this receptor: The quantity of clinical and demographic metadata differed by source and by participant and was supplied without curation.

In its sample, this clone was seen once. The clone's antigen remains unknown. No much larger clone exists at a distance of one base, and base qualities are not known. The collaborating institutions used their own protocols to collect whole blood in K2EDTA tubes. For TCRbeta analysis, collaborators shipped samples as frozen whole blood, isolated PBMCs, or DNA extracted from either of those sample types. TCRbeta CDR3 regions were amplified from genomic DNA using the immunoSEQ Assay, a bias-controlled multiplex PCR. From the authors' description of their analysis: The number of nucleated cells in each sample was estimated by amplification of reference gene primers within the assay. Sequence reads were collapsed and filtered to measure the absolute abundance of every unique TCRbeta CDR3 rearrangement. For each sample, productive Simpson clonality was calculated by taking the square root of Simpson's diversity index across productive rearrangements. The clones in this table, taken by TCRdb from immuneACCESS, are in-frame only. Not every clone is retained; where verified, under half of the shortfall comes from an unresolved V gene, and the cause of the rest is unknown. V and J calls plus clone size are reproduced from that table; the DNA served to infer D and trimming. The sample has around 180,000 clones on record, roughly nine tenths of them singletons. Approximately 2.3% of the sample is taken by the ten largest.

The sample was peripheral blood. This TCR was sampled from a man between 65 and 85 years old with active or convalescent COVID-19.

Here is the DNA: TGTGCCAGCAGCTTAGATTCGCAGGGCTCCTACGAGCAGTACTTC. It is translated as CASSLDSQGSYEQYF. Here the chain combines TRBV7-8 and TRBJ2-7; the D region possibly corresponds to TRBD1 (5 bases align). The germline V gene gives CDR1 as SGHVS and CDR2 as FQNEAQ. The CDR3 contains 15 residues, cysteine and phenylalanine counted. Kept here is only the CDR3 DNA, which spans 45 bases and is read in frame from base 1. The germline ends are 10 bases apart after V is trimmed by 1 base and J by 0 bases.